Following are 10 T cell receptor beta chains from one sample sequenced in a study of blood T cell repertoires in COVID-19. TCRdb keeps only in-frame clones here, not all; method: immunoSEQ multiplex PCR. Of roughly 140,000 clones detected, 80% to 90% appear once; the ten largest clones hold around 8%. Sequences were obtained from peripheral blood. The receptors were gathered from a woman aged 55-75 years with COVID-19, enrolled during active disease.

Only one count was recorded for this clone. The rearrangement links TRBV10-2 to TRBJ1-1; 7 nucleotides align to TRBD1. The CDR3 runs to 15 residues. Germline loops: CDR1 WSHSY, CDR2 SAAADI. V gave up 9 bases and J gave up 1 base; unmatched junction bases: 11. CDR3 coding DNA: TGCGCCAGTCGGGTTGTGGACAGGCCGAACACTGAAGCTTTCTTT. Translation: CASRVVDRPNTEAFF.

The DNA of the CDR3 is TGTGCCAGCAGTTTATCGGGCGGACAGGGGAATGAAAAACTGTTTTTT. This translates into CASSLSGGQGNEKLFF. The J gene is TRBJ1-4, the V gene TRBV27, with 9 positions matching TRBD1. The ends lost 0 bases at V and 5 bases at J; junction bases unmatched: 4. The length of the CDR3 is 16 residues. Germline loops: CDR1 MNHEY, CDR2 SMNVEV (reference sequence).

The chain combines TRBV15 with TRBJ2-7; the match to TRBD2 covers 7 bases. The germline V gene has CDR1 LNHNV and CDR2 YYDKDF (reference sequence). Trimming removed 3 bases from V and 3 bases from J; junction bases left unmatched: 2. This CDR3 comprises 13 residues. The CDR3 loop is CATSRGGNYEQYF. CDR3 coding DNA: TGTGCCACCAGCAGGGGAGGGAACTACGAGCAGTACTTC. The full variable domain, with the rest looked up from reference TRBV15 and TRBJ2-7, is DAMVIQNPRYQVTQFGKPVTLSCSQTLNHNVMYWYQQKSSQAPKLLFHYYDKDFNNEADTPDNFQSRRPNTSFCFLDIRSPGLGDTAMYLCATSRGGNYEQYFGPGTRLTVT.

This clone was observed once. The rearrangement uses TRBV5-4 and TRBJ2-3; D might be TRBD1 (5 bases). In germline, CDR1 is SGHNT, CDR2 YYREEE (reference sequence). Trimming took off 2 bases at V and 5 bases at J, with 15 bases between the two ends. The CDR3 has 15 amino acids. The CDR3 DNA sequence: TGTGCCAGCAGCTTCCAGAACCAAGGGGTAGATACGCAGTATTTT. This codes for CASSFQNQGVDTQYF.

This clone came up a few times. Written as DNA, the CDR3 is TGTGCCAGCAGCATGGGACAGGGGGCGTACACCGGGGAGCTGTTTTTT. Its translation: CASSMGQGAYTGELFF. V gene TRBV11-2 combines with J gene TRBJ2-2; 12 bases line up with TRBD1. V lost 5 bases, J lost 3 bases, and 4 bases stayed unmatched. The germline gives CDR1 SGHAT, CDR2 FQNNGV. There are 16 residues in the CDR3.

The chain joins TRBV27 to TRBJ2-7, with 7 bases identical to TRBD2. There are 14 residues in the CDR3. The ends lost 3 bases at V and 1 base at J; junction bases unmatched: 3. Germline CDR1 MNHEY, CDR2 SMNVEV (reference sequence). This CDR3 is CASSLRGRSYEQYF. The CDR3 nucleotides are TGTGCCAGCAGTTTGCGGGGGAGATCCTACGAGCAGTACTTC.

The V call is TRBV12-5, the J call TRBJ2-1; 7 bases fit TRBD1. Germline CDR1 LGHNT, CDR2 FRNRAP. Trimming removed 6 bases from V and 12 bases from J; junction bases left unmatched: 8. The CDR3 covers 12 residues. CDR3 region: CASGPQGVGQFF. For the CDR3, the DNA is TGTGCTAGTGGACCCCAGGGGGTTGGGCAGTTCTTC.

The V and J genes are TRBV6-5 and TRBJ2-2; D call uncertain. Trimming took off 6 bases at V and 6 bases at J, with 11 bases between the two ends. This CDR3 comprises 13 residues. From germline, CDR1 is MNHEY and CDR2 SVGAGI. CDR3 residues: CASSTVLSGELFF. DNA of the CDR3: TGTGCCAGCAGCACGGTCCTTTCCGGGGAGCTGTTTTTT.

The genes are TRBV27 and TRBJ2-1, with TRBD2 matching over 10 bases. Trimming took 2 bases from V and 1 from J; bases not matched to a gene: 5. CDR3 size: 17 residues. CDR1 is MNHEY and CDR2 is SMNVEV in the germline V gene (reference sequence). DNA of the CDR3: TGTGCCAGCAGTTTACGGCAAGCGGGGGGGTCCTACAATGAGCAGTTCTTC. This translates into CASSLRQAGGSYNEQFF.

This clone was seen once. The chain employs TRBV12-5 and TRBJ2-1; D is perhaps TRBD2 (5 bases). This CDR3 is built from 14 residues. Trimming took 4 bases from V and 10 from J, leaving 17 bases between them. CDR1 is LGHNT, CDR2 FRNRAP, per germline. The CDR3 protein is CASGSLGFTGEQFF. The CDR3 DNA reads as TGTGCTAGTGGTTCCCTGGGATTCACGGGGGAGCAGTTCTTC.